The 13 T cell receptor beta chains given below trace back to one sample, sequenced in a study of blood T cell repertoires in COVID-19. Sequencing was performed with immunoSEQ multiplex PCR; in TCRdb, only in-frame clones are kept and a portion is missing. The data show around 390,000 clones, 85% to 90% seen once. The sequenced sample was PBMCs or T cells enriched from blood (not recorded which). These receptors all stem from a woman aged 45-60 years who had recovered from COVID-19.

The chain is built from TRBV28 and TRBJ2-7; 10 bases agree with TRBD1. The trim removed 4 bases at V and 4 bases at J, leaving 4 bases unmatched. Germline-derived CDR1 and CDR2 are MDHEN and SYDVKM. The length of the CDR3 is 14 residues. The CDR3 DNA follows: TGTGCCAGCAGTTGGACAGGGGGTTTTTACGAGCAGTACTTC. Residues: CASSWTGGFYEQYF.

The genes are TRBV15 and TRBJ2-1; tentatively, D is TRBD2 (5 bases). The germline V and J ends were trimmed by 3 bases and 12 bases, with 9 bases remaining between them. CDR3 length: 11 residues. Germline lookup yields CDR1 LNHNV and CDR2 YYDKDF (reference sequence). The CDR3 sequence: CATSSFRGQFF. CDR3 in DNA: TGTGCCACCAGCAGTTTCCGGGGGCAGTTCTTC.

This clone was seen a handful of times. The gene calls are TRBV28 and TRBJ2-7; 9 bases are shared with TRBD1. Germline lookup yields CDR1 MDHEN and CDR2 SYDVKM. CDR3 size: 15 residues. The ends lost 4 bases at V and 3 bases at J; junction bases unmatched: 7. The CDR3 DNA follows: TGTGCCAGCAGTTCACCCACAGGGGGCTTCTACGAGCAGTACTTC. Translation gives CASSSPTGGFYEQYF.

This chain joins TRBV11-1 and TRBJ2-2; 7 bases fit TRBD2. The CDR3 extends over 16 amino acids. Germline V gene lookup returns CDR1 SGHAT and CDR2 FQDESV (reference sequence). V lost 6 bases to trimming and J lost 7 bases; unmatched junction nucleotides: 14. In DNA, the CDR3 is TGTGCCAGCAGTTCTCAAGCGGGGTACAGAGTCGGGGAGCTGTTTTTT. Protein sequence: CASSSQAGYRVGELFF.

This clone came up a few times. The V gene is TRBV6-5, the J gene TRBJ1-2; weak D call: TRBD1 (5 bases). CDR1 and CDR2 (germline): MNHEY, SVGAGI. The CDR3 runs 13 residues. The V gene lost 6 bases and the J gene lost 8 bases, with 16 bases spanning the gap. In DNA form, the CDR3 reads TGTGCCAGCAGGAGAGACAGATCTGAGGGCTACACCTTC. Encoded protein: CASRRDRSEGYTF.

The CDR3 loop is CASSQDWRTGLEEQFF. The CDR3 DNA follows: TGTGCCAGCAGCCAAGATTGGCGGACAGGGCTGGAAGAGCAGTTCTTC. This sequence joins TRBV14 and TRBJ2-1; 8 positions match TRBD1. V was clipped by 0 bases and J by 10 bases; unmatched bases: 11. The CDR3 length is 16 residues. Germline CDR1 reads SGHDN; CDR2 reads FVKESK. The variable domain in full, with the rest retrieved from reference TRBV14 and TRBJ2-1, is EAGVTQFPSHSVIEKGQTVTLRCDPISGHDNLYWYRRVMGKEIKFLLHFVKESKQDESGMPNNRFLAERTGGTYSTLKVQPAELEDSGVYFCASSQDWRTGLEEQFFGPGTRLTVL.

Comment on this clone: This same CDR3 is encoded by further DNA sequences in the sample. The chain links TRBV11-2 to TRBJ1-1, with D possibly matching TRBD1 (5 bases). Germline CDR1 is SGHAT and CDR2 is FQNNGV. The CDR3 covers 13 residues. V lost 5 bases to trimming and J lost 1 base, with 8 bases between them. In nucleotides, the CDR3 is TGTGCCAGCAGCCTAAGGGGGAACACTGAAGCTTTCTTT. This sequence encodes CASSLRGNTEAFF.

The chain uses TRBV5-8 and TRBJ1-2, with D possibly being TRBD1 (5 bases). The CDR3 has 11 residues. Germline V gene sequence: CDR1 SGHTS, CDR2 YDEGEE. Trimming removed 4 bases from V and 8 bases from J, with 9 bases in between. The CDR3 loop is CASSDSWGYTF. As DNA, the CDR3 is TGTGCCAGCAGCGACAGTTGGGGCTACACCTTC.

V is TRBV29-1 and J is TRBJ1-1; possibly TRBD1 for D (5 bases). The germline gives CDR1 SQVTM, CDR2 ANQGSEA. The CDR3 covers 13 residues. V lost 5 bases and J 9 bases, leaving 19 bases between the germline ends. The CDR3 loop is CSVQKTESSQAFF. DNA of the CDR3: TGCAGCGTTCAAAAGACAGAATCGTCTCAAGCTTTCTTT. The full variable domain, its missing parts supplied by reference TRBV29-1 and TRBJ1-1, is SAVISQKPSRDICQRGTSLTIQCQVDSQVTMMFWYRQQPGQSLTLIATANQGSEATYESGFVIDKFPISRPNLTFSTLTVSNMSPEDSSIYLCSVQKTESSQAFFGQGTRLTVV.

The chain couples TRBV7-2 to TRBJ2-5; 7 bases map to TRBD1. Per the germline V gene, CDR1 is SGHTA and CDR2 is FQGNSA. This CDR3 comprises 16 residues. With 5 bases clipped from V and 1 base from J, the junction kept 10 bases outside the gene matches. In DNA, the CDR3 is TGTGCCAGCAGCCTAATGGGAAGGGGGCGCCAAGAGACCCAGTACTTC. It codes for CASSLMGRGRQETQYF.

The J gene is TRBJ2-7, the V gene TRBV6-5, with TRBD1 identical over 9 bases. V gave up 6 bases and J gave up 6 bases; unmatched junction bases: 9. The CDR3 loop spans 14 amino acids. The germline V gene encodes CDR1 MNHEY and CDR2 SVGAGI. The CDR3 region is CASRDRGTVSEQYF. The CDR3 DNA follows: TGTGCCAGCAGGGACAGGGGCACCGTCTCCGAGCAGTACTTC.

This clone has a single count. The V and J genes are TRBV7-9 and TRBJ2-1; TRBD2 matches at 9 bases. CDR3 length: 16 amino acids. Trimming at V came to 3 bases and at J to 6 bases, leaving 9 bases not matched to a gene. Germline V CDR1 and CDR2: SEHNR, FQNEAQ (reference sequence). CDR3 coding DNA: TGTGCCAGCAGCTTTAAAGGCGGGGGGGCTTCCAATGAGCAGTTCTTC. It encodes CASSFKGGGASNEQFF.

The CDR3 sequence: CASSVLGGHPEDTQYF. CDR3 DNA sequence: TGTGCCAGCAGTGTCTTGGGGGGGCATCCGGAAGATACGCAGTATTTT. This sequence joins TRBV6-4 and TRBJ2-3; tentatively, D is TRBD2 (7 bases). Germline CDR1 and CDR2: MRHNA and SNTAGT. The germline V and J ends were trimmed by 4 bases and 5 bases, with 19 bases remaining between them. This CDR3 contains 16 residues.